This entry lists 15 T cell receptor beta chains sequenced from one sample in a study of PD-1 blockade in mismatch repair-deficient tumors. Profiling relied on immunoSEQ multiplex PCR, and the TCRdb table lists in-frame clones only, not all of them. The table shows 75,000 to 80,000 clones, with approximately 81% occurring only once. The source was peripheral blood, collected 44 weeks after starting pembrolizumab. All receptors come from an adult with mismatch repair-deficient cancer.

This clone was observed a few times. V gene TRBV7-9 combines with J gene TRBJ2-1; the D gene is possibly TRBD1 (6 bases). V was trimmed by 11 bases and J by 6 bases, leaving 14 bases between them. This CDR3 comprises 12 residues. Germline assignment: CDR1 SEHNR and CDR2 FQNEAQ (reference sequence). CDR3 in DNA: TGTGCCTGCCGTAGGGGGAGCAATGAGCAGTTCTTC. Its protein product is CACRRGSNEQFF.

The chain joins TRBV29-1 to TRBJ1-2, with a possible D match to TRBD1 (5 bases). Germline V gene data show CDR1 as SQVTM and CDR2 as ANQGSEA. The CDR3 is 17 residues long. V lost 2 bases, J lost 5 bases, and 24 bases lay in between. In nucleotides, the CDR3 is TGCAGCGTTGAACCCAGACAGTTGGGTCTTCCCGTATATGGCTACACCTTC. This gives the protein CSVEPRQLGLPVYGYTF.

The genes are TRBV29-1 and TRBJ2-3; tentatively, D is TRBD1 (5 bases). The CDR3 extends over 14 amino acids. Germline V CDR1 and CDR2: SQVTM, ANQGSEA. Trimming removed 8 bases at V and 2 bases at J, with 17 bases between. CDR3 bases: TGCAGCTTCCTCCCACAGGTCTACACAGATACGCAGTATTTT. It encodes CSFLPQVYTDTQYF.

The rearrangement joins TRBV19 to TRBJ2-5, with 16 positions matching TRBD2. The CDR3 consists of 19 residues. Trimming at V came to 5 bases and at J to 5 bases, leaving 14 bases not matched to a gene. CDR1 is LNHDA and CDR2 is SQIVND in the germline V gene (reference sequence). The CDR3, as DNA: TGTGCCAGTAGTGCGCGCCCGGGACTAGCGGGAGGGGGTAGGGAGACCCAGTACTTC. Translation: CASSARPGLAGGGRETQYF.

This chain links TRBV12-2 with TRBJ1-2. TRBV12-2 corresponds to a pseudogene. CDR3 length equals 15 residues. CDR3 in DNA: TGTGCAAGTCGCTTAGTCGGGGGCCGCACCTATGGCTACACCTTC. It yields the protein CASRLVGGRTYGYTF.

The rearrangement links TRBV28 to TRBJ2-3; 10 bases align to TRBD2. J lost 6 bases, V lost 2 bases, and 2 bases had no gene match. Per the germline V gene, CDR1 is MDHEN and CDR2 is SYDVKM. The CDR3 is 14 residues long. CDR3 in DNA: TGTGCCAGCAGTTTACTAGCGGGAGCGGATACGCAGTATTTT. It is translated as CASSLLAGADTQYF.

Only one count was recorded for this clone. V is TRBV27 and J is TRBJ2-3, with D maybe TRBD2 (6 bases). The CDR3 is 14 amino acids. V was pared by 7 bases and J by 2 bases, with 13 bases between. Germline values: CDR1 MNHEY, CDR2 SMNVEV (reference sequence). DNA for the CDR3: TGTGCCAGCAACGCGGAGGGAGCCACAGATACGCAGTATTTT. It yields the protein CASNAEGATDTQYF.

The chain joins TRBV5-1 to TRBJ1-3; D ambiguous. The germline V gene encodes CDR1 SGHRS and CDR2 YFSETQ. This CDR3 has 16 residues. V gave up 4 bases and J gave up 0 bases, with 14 bases separating them. The CDR3 DNA reads as TGCGCCAGCAGCCTCCAAGGCCTGAGCTCTGGAAACACCATATATTTT. Its protein is CASSLQGLSSGNTIYF.

The rearrangement uses TRBV7-3 and TRBJ2-2, with 8 bases lining up with TRBD2. The CDR3 contains 14 residues. From germline, CDR1 is SGHTA and CDR2 FQGTGA. The J segment lost 2 bases and the V segment lost 6 bases, leaving 2 bases of the junction unmatched. The CDR3 sequence: CASRAGENTGELFF. The CDR3 coding sequence is TGTGCCAGCAGAGCGGGGGAAAACACCGGGGAGCTGTTTTTT.

V gene TRBV2 combines with J gene TRBJ1-5, with D possibly matching TRBD1 (6 bases). V gave up 8 bases and J gave up 0 bases, with 11 bases separating them. Germline-derived CDR1 and CDR2 are SNHLY and FYNNEI. CDR3 length: 14 residues. The CDR3 DNA is TGTGCCAGCCGGGACATCAATAGCAATCAGCCCCAGCATTTT. Translation gives CASRDINSNQPQHF.

The J gene is TRBJ2-7, the V gene TRBV6-5; perhaps TRBD1 as D (5 bases). V lost 5 bases and J lost 0, with 8 bases in between. Germline loops: CDR1 MNHEY, CDR2 SVGAGI. The CDR3 consists of 13 residues. For the CDR3, the DNA is TGTGCCAGCAGTGGACAATTCTCCTACGAGCAGTACTTC. Protein: CASSGQFSYEQYF.

The CDR3, as DNA: TGTGCCAGCGGGGTCGTTTGGGAGGGCGAGCAGTACTTC. It is translated as CASGVVWEGEQYF. This sequence joins TRBV25-1 and TRBJ2-7; TRBD2 matches at 7 bases. Germline assignment: CDR1 MGHDK and CDR2 SYGVNS. Germline trimming cut 8 bases from V and 6 bases from J; bases unmatched to any gene: 10. This CDR3 has 13 amino acids.

The gene calls are TRBV9 and TRBJ1-2; D is unclear. In germline, CDR1 is SGDLS, CDR2 YYNGEE. The CDR3 is 14 amino acids. Trimming removed 2 bases from V and 1 base from J, with 9 bases in between. DNA for the CDR3: TGTGCCAGCAGCGTCGACCGTGGTAACTATGGCTACACCTTC. Protein sequence: CASSVDRGNYGYTF.

V is TRBV7-8 and J is TRBJ1-3, with D possibly TRBD1 on 5 matching bases. There are 14 residues in the CDR3. Germline-derived CDR1 and CDR2 are SGHVS and FQNEAQ. V shed 5 bases and J shed 2 bases, with 10 bases lying between them. The CDR3 DNA is TGTGCCAGCAGCCAACGAGGGGCTGGAAACACCATATATTTT. Translating it yields CASSQRGAGNTIYF. Variable domain in full (rest from reference TRBV7-8 and TRBJ1-3): GAGVSQSPRYKVAKRGQDVALRCDPISGHVSLFWYQQALGQGPEFLTYFQNEAQLDKSGLPSDRFFAERPEGSVSTLKIQRTQQEDSAVYLCASSQRGAGNTIYFGEGSWLTVV.

The chain joins TRBV7-2 to TRBJ1-1; no clear D. The CDR3 runs to 12 residues. Germline V gives CDR1 SGHTA, CDR2 FQGNSA. The V end lost 1 base, the J end lost 7 bases, and 7 bases lay between the germline ends. CDR3 amino acids: CASSLGTGEAFF. CDR3 in DNA: TGTGCCAGCAGCTTAGGGACGGGTGAAGCTTTCTTT.